Shown below are 17 T cell receptor beta chains from a single sample sequenced in a study of cytomegalovirus exposure and HLA in healthy donors. Assay used: immunoSEQ multiplex PCR; TCRdb lists only in-frame clones, some missing. The sample comprises about 120,000 clones, roughly 95% of which are singletons, and 1.5% to 2% rests with the top ten. Source material: PBMCs. These receptors were obtained from a man between 18 and 35 years old in good health and CMV-seronegative.

J is TRBJ2-5 and V is TRBV28; 9 positions agree with TRBD2. The V segment lost 2 bases and the J segment 1 base; nucleotides outside the gene matches: 5. Germline-derived CDR1 and CDR2 are MDHEN and SYDVKM. This CDR3 spans 16 amino acids. The CDR3: CASSLGLAGLQETQYF. CDR3 nucleotides: TGTGCCAGCAGTTTAGGGCTAGCGGGGCTCCAAGAGACCCAGTACTTC.

The chain joins TRBV25-1 to TRBJ2-5; maybe TRBD2 (5 bases). Germline V CDR1 and CDR2: MGHDK, SYGVNS. V was clipped by 4 bases and J by 2 bases, with 14 bases between them. The CDR3 extends over 15 amino acids. The CDR3 reads CASSARGLGQETQYF. CDR3 bases: TGTGCCAGCAGTGCGAGAGGGTTGGGTCAAGAGACCCAGTACTTC.

The rearrangement uses TRBV11-2 and TRBJ2-3; 13 nucleotides align to TRBD2. Trimming cost V 0 bases and J 2 bases; bases outside gene matches: 2. The CDR3 totals 17 residues. Germline CDR1 and CDR2: SGHAT and FQNNGV. The CDR3 spells CASSLEGLAGNTDTQYF. Here the CDR3 DNA reads TGTGCCAGCAGCTTAGAGGGACTAGCGGGAAACACAGATACGCAGTATTTT.

This sequence joins TRBV30 and TRBJ2-3; perhaps TRBD1 as D (8 bases). Per germline, CDR1 GTSNPN and CDR2 SVGIG (reference sequence). The CDR3 runs 16 residues. Deletions cut 3 bases from V and 1 base from J, with 17 bases between. CDR3 bases: TGTGCCTGGAGCTCAGGACAGGGAGGGGGCACAGATACGCAGTATTTT. It yields the protein CAWSSGQGGGTDTQYF.

This rearrangement joins TRBV4-2 to TRBJ2-7, with 12 bases lining up with TRBD2. V dropped 5 bases and J dropped 0; count of bases not matched to a gene: 14. The CDR3 covers 19 residues. The germline V gene encodes CDR1 LGHNA and CDR2 YNFKEQ. The CDR3 protein is CASSAAPGLAGLSSYEQYF. DNA of the CDR3: TGTGCCAGCAGCGCCGCTCCGGGACTAGCGGGCCTTAGCTCCTACGAGCAGTACTTC.

The rearrangement joins TRBV7-2 to TRBJ1-2, with 9 bases aligning to TRBD1. V shed 5 bases and J 5 bases; nucleotides not matched to a gene: 3. Germline CDR1 SGHTA, CDR2 FQGNSA. The CDR3 is made up of 13 amino acids. The CDR3 nucleotides read TGTGCCAGCAGCATGACAGGGGGTTATGGCTACACCTTC. Translated, it gives CASSMTGGYGYTF.

J is TRBJ2-1 and V is TRBV14, with D uncertain. V lost 2 bases and J lost 7, with 9 bases in between. CDR1 and CDR2 from the germline V gene are SGHDN and FVKESK. This CDR3 has 13 amino acids. The CDR3 reads CASSQLIVNEQFF. The CDR3 nucleotides read TGTGCCAGCAGCCAATTGATAGTGAATGAGCAGTTCTTC.

The chain couples TRBV7-2 to TRBJ2-5, with D possibly being TRBD1 (6 bases). The CDR3 runs to 16 residues. The ends were cut back, 3 bases at V and 7 bases at J, with 21 bases in the middle. The germline V gene has CDR1 SGHTA and CDR2 FQGNSA. The chain's CDR3 is CASSFAGSDSSTTQYF. The CDR3 DNA reads TGTGCCAGCAGCTTCGCCGGATCGGACAGTAGCACGACCCAGTACTTC.

The rearrangement joins TRBV2 to TRBJ1-1, with TRBD1 identical over 7 bases. The CDR3 has 13 residues. V lost 8 bases, J lost 7 bases, and 10 bases stayed unmatched. Per germline, CDR1 SNHLY and CDR2 FYNNEI. The CDR3 here is CASRWDSKSEAFF. The CDR3 DNA sequence: TGTGCCAGCCGGTGGGACAGCAAAAGTGAAGCTTTCTTT.

V usage is TRBV7-2 and J usage is TRBJ1-5, with 7 bases that match TRBD1. Germline values: CDR1 SGHTA, CDR2 FQGNSA. This CDR3 comprises 18 residues. The V and J ends lost 1 base and 11 bases, in that order; junction bases with no gene match: 20. The CDR3 sequence is CASSLEVSGRGAVRTQHF. The CDR3 region has the DNA TGTGCCAGCAGCTTAGAGGTGTCGGGCAGGGGGGCGGTGAGGACCCAGCATTTT.

The chain employs TRBV11-2 and TRBJ1-5, with TRBD1 as a possible D gene (6 bases). Looked up from germline, CDR1 is SGHAT and CDR2 is FQNNGV. V was clipped by 5 bases and J by 5 bases, with 16 bases between them. CDR3 length equals 15 residues. As DNA, the CDR3 is TGTGCCAGCAGCCCCCTGACAGGAGACGATCAGCCCCAGCATTTT. This codes for CASSPLTGDDQPQHF.

J is TRBJ2-7 and V is TRBV19; TRBD1 aligns across 8 bases. Per the germline V gene, CDR1 is LNHDA and CDR2 is SQIVND (reference sequence). CDR3 length: 14 amino acids. With 3 bases clipped from V and 2 bases from J, the junction kept 3 bases outside the gene matches. DNA of the CDR3: TGTGCCAGTAGTATGGGGACAGGAACCTACGAGCAGTACTTC. This translates into CASSMGTGTYEQYF.

This clone showed up just once. The chain carries TRBV27 and TRBJ1-2, with D possibly matching TRBD1 (5 bases). Germline assignment: CDR1 MNHEY and CDR2 SMNVEV (reference sequence). Between the trimmed V and J ends, which lost 0 bases and 0 bases, there was a span of 11 bases. The CDR3 totals 16 residues. The CDR3 spells CASSLSTGGPNYGYTF. The CDR3 nucleotides are TGTGCCAGCAGTTTATCTACGGGGGGACCTAACTATGGCTACACCTTC.

The table lists this clone with a count of one. CDR3 DNA: TGTGCCAGCAGCCCTACAGGGGGCGACTATGGCTACACCTTC. Translation gives CASSPTGGDYGYTF. The chain couples TRBV7-6 to TRBJ1-2; 9 bases align to TRBD1. The CDR3 has 14 amino acids. Germline V gene lookup returns CDR1 SGHVS and CDR2 FNYEAQ. V lost 5 bases to trimming and J lost 3 bases; unmatched junction nucleotides: 4.

The rearrangement links TRBV14 to TRBJ2-1, with TRBD2 as a possible D gene (5 bases). V lost 1 base and J lost 13, with 14 bases in between. The CDR3 is 13 residues long. CDR1 SGHDN and CDR2 FVKESK come from the germline V gene. The CDR3, as DNA: TGTGCCAGCAGCCAAGGGGCTAGTCGGACTCAGTTCTTC. Translated, it gives CASSQGASRTQFF.

The V and J genes are TRBV11-3 and TRBJ2-2, with TRBD1 as a possible D gene (6 bases). V gave up 4 bases and J gave up 4 bases, with 13 bases separating them. The CDR3 sequence is 15 residues long. Germline lookup yields CDR1 SGHNT and CDR2 YENEEA. CDR3 sequence reads: CASSSTWTATGELFF. The CDR3 nucleotides are TGTGCCAGCAGCTCCACCTGGACAGCCACCGGGGAGCTGTTTTTT. Full variable domain (rest looked up from reference TRBV11-3 and TRBJ2-2): EAGVVQSPRYKIIEKKQPVAFWCNPISGHNTLYWYLQNLGQGPELLIRYENEEAVDDSQLPKDRFSAERLKGVDSTLKIQPAELGDSAVYLCASSSTWTATGELFFGEGSRLTVL.

The chain is built from TRBV11-3 and TRBJ2-1, with 9 bases that match TRBD2. The germline V gene has CDR1 SGHNT and CDR2 YENEEA. With 5 bases clipped from V and 6 bases from J, the junction kept 8 bases outside the gene matches. This CDR3 has 15 amino acids. Here the CDR3 DNA reads TGTGCCAGCAGCCCCAGTGGTAGCGGGAGCAATGAGCAGTTCTTC. Its translation: CASSPSGSGSNEQFF.